This TCR beta chain was captured in a study of technical replicates of blood from a handful of donors (dated 2017 in TCRdb). The library was generated by the immunoSEQ multiplex PCR assay. As stored in TCRdb, this immuneACCESS dataset retains in-frame rearrangements with V and J assigned. A fraction of the clones does not appear; measured against another copy, unresolved V genes explain less than half of the discrepancy, and the remainder lacks a known reason. Recorded for this sample are roughly 62,000 clones; 91% of them occurred a single time. About 4.3% of the sample is in the top ten clones. With regard to this clone: It lacks a known antigen. No much larger clone is present one base from it, and per-base qualities are unavailable.

The V end loses 3 bases and the J end loses 1 base, and a stretch of 4 bases separates them. CDR3 length: 13 amino acids, cysteine to phenylalanine. Only CDR3 DNA is held: 39 bases, read in frame from base 1. Taken from the germline V gene (reference sequence), the CDR1 and CDR2 loops are SEHNR and FQNEAQ. This clonotype originated in a human donor in good health. Some clones in this sample may be carry-over from other donors' samples. The sequencing input was PBMCs. The rearranged segments are TRBV7-9 and TRBJ1-3, with the D gene not clear enough to name. In nucleotides, the sequence is TGTGCCAGCAGCTTTAATTCTGGAAACACCATATATTTT. Translation gives CASSFNSGNTIYF.